The rows below give T cell receptor beta chains drawn from one sample of a study of blood T cells in healthy people across ages. TCRdb reprocessed the 5' RACE reads via MiXCR and lists one record per CDR3 protein. The sample includes approximately 900,000 distinct CDR3 sequences, roughly 50% seen only once; the top ten take around 15%. Sequenced material: blood. Source of these receptors: a man in his thirties or forties in good health. The conserved cysteine and the conserved F or W are not part of the CDR3 here. A D gene is named only where the DNA matches it firmly.

CDR3	D	V	J
ASSLGDEYNEQF	NA	TRBV7-2	TRBJ2-1
AWSTGTGFYEQY	TRBD1	TRBV30	TRBJ2-7
ASSLDTSRADTQY	NA	TRBV5-5	TRBJ2-3
ASSARVAQPQH	NA	TRBV2	TRBJ1-5
AWSVTGDPQLREKLF	TRBD1	TRBV30	TRBJ1-4
ASSQDLTSAGELF	TRBD2	TRBV4-2	TRBJ2-2
ASNRDGSYNEQF	NA	TRBV5-1	TRBJ2-1
ASSEPEFYGYT	NA	TRBV2	TRBJ1-2
ASSLAYTYGYT	NA	TRBV5-1	TRBJ1-2
SVRGALGEQF	NA	TRBV29-1	TRBJ2-1
ASSHRTSSETQY	NA	TRBV3-1	TRBJ2-5
ASSLQGRMRVNEQF	NA	TRBV14	TRBJ2-1
ASSLEVNEQY	NA	TRBV7-2	TRBJ2-7
ASSQDPSGGGGYT	TRBD1	TRBV4-1	TRBJ1-2
SVEVVSGAEQY	NA	TRBV29-1	NA
ASSQENLAGNEQY	NA	TRBV3-1	TRBJ2-7
AGSQDAGDETQY	NA	TRBV3-1	TRBJ2-5
ASSLNWDTVNTEAF	NA	TRBV27	TRBJ1-1
ASSLVGEEGYGYT	NA	TRBV12-3/TRBV12-4	TRBJ1-2
AGISGQGLDTQY	TRBD1	TRBV10-2	TRBJ2-3
ATKEPQHDEQY	NA	TRBV2	TRBJ2-7
ASSYRQGLPGTQY	NA	TRBV6-5	TRBJ2-5
ASSQEKPGELF	NA	TRBV4-3	TRBJ2-2
ATTGGIETQY	TRBD2	TRBV28	TRBJ2-5
ASSLSGSNYGYT	NA	TRBV7-3	TRBJ1-2
ASSPRQGPTDTQY	NA	TRBV27	TRBJ2-3
SVESGTDNQPQH	NA	TRBV29-1	TRBJ1-5
ASSPTEKHEKLF	NA	TRBV7-8	TRBJ1-4
ASSSGDRENTEAF	NA	TRBV6-5	TRBJ1-1
ASSPGRSGPLH	NA	TRBV12-3/TRBV12-4	TRBJ1-6
ASSVGPNTDTQY	NA	TRBV9	TRBJ2-3
ASSYSDKLQPQH	NA	TRBV6-6	TRBJ1-5
ASSQTNRGTGELF	NA	TRBV28	TRBJ2-2
AGSPRGGGSHNEQF	NA	TRBV6-2/TRBV6-3	TRBJ2-1
ASSEIDGPYEQY	NA	TRBV10-1	NA
ASSKGAYEQY	NA	TRBV21-1	TRBJ2-7
ASSSTISTGELF	NA	TRBV7-7	TRBJ2-2
ASSLGPGFNQPQH	NA	TRBV7-9	TRBJ1-5
ASSYSKGIPTYEQY	NA	TRBV6-5	NA
ASSYDRVAYNEQF	TRBD1	TRBV28	TRBJ2-1
ASSQESQSAYGANVLT	NA	TRBV4-2	TRBJ2-6
ASSPPARGGNTEAF	TRBD1	TRBV18	TRBJ1-1
ASTGKADTQY	NA	TRBV6-2/TRBV6-3	TRBJ2-3
ASSRPGLSSGANVLT	NA	TRBV6-2/TRBV6-3	TRBJ2-6
SARQGAFGAYGYT	TRBD1	TRBV20-1	TRBJ1-2
SASDRARNQPQH	TRBD1	TRBV20-1	TRBJ1-5
ASSEGGRGNGYT	NA	TRBV6-1	TRBJ1-2
ASGFSRKGREQY	NA	TRBV12-5	NA
ASSFRGRDGGAEAF	NA	TRBV7-3	TRBJ1-1
ASSLSTGGKETQY	NA	TRBV27	TRBJ2-5
ASSLPEGYGYT	NA	TRBV5-5	TRBJ1-2
ASSPEGASYGYT	TRBD1	TRBV18	TRBJ1-2
ASSPDRVSNEQY	TRBD1	TRBV7-2	NA
ASSPPPGTKQY	NA	TRBV3-1	TRBJ2-3